The next 7 T cell receptor beta chains were all read from a single sample in a study of cytomegalovirus exposure and HLA in healthy donors (dated by TCRdb to the late 2010s). To prepare the library, the immunoSEQ multiplex PCR assay was applied. A mixture of 60 forward primers for TCR Vbeta segments and 13 reverse primers for TCR Jbeta segments was used in the multiplex PCR. Entries here come from immuneACCESS through TCRdb and include only in-frame sequences with V and J called. Some clones fail to appear in such tables; in the studies checked, an unresolved V gene covers under half of the shortfall, and the cause of the remainder is unknown. Within this sample are 150,000 to 200,000 clones, with 80% to 85% of them counted one time only. Under 1.1% of the sample goes to the ten largest clones. Sequenced input: PBMCs. These receptors were collected from a young man in good health and CMV-seronegative.

The chain joins TRBV7-2 to TRBJ1-1, with D hard to call. The CDR3 spans 16 residues. The germline V and J ends were trimmed by 2 bases and 4 bases, with 17 bases remaining between them. Looked up from germline, CDR1 is SGHTA and CDR2 is FQGNSA. CDR3 DNA sequence: TGTGCCAGCAGCTTACTATCAGCAGGAGGAGGCACTGAAGCTTTCTTT. Protein sequence: CASSLLSAGGGTEAFF.

J is TRBJ1-2 and V is TRBV11-2; no clear D. V was cut by 2 bases and J by 4 bases, with 23 bases left in between. The germline gives CDR1 SGHAT, CDR2 FQNNGV. The length of the CDR3 is 18 residues. The CDR3: CASSLTAQVGEERYGYTF. CDR3 coding DNA: TGTGCCAGCAGCTTAACGGCCCAGGTTGGGGAGGAACGCTATGGCTACACCTTC.

J is TRBJ1-2 and V is TRBV6-6; no reliable D call. The V end was cut by 4 bases, the J end by 7 bases, with 13 bases between. CDR3 length: 13 residues. Germline loops: CDR1 MNHNY, CDR2 SVGAGI (reference sequence). CDR3 protein: CASSSLESSGYTF. The CDR3 DNA reads TGTGCCAGCAGTTCCCTCGAGTCTAGTGGCTACACCTTC.

V gene TRBV11-2 combines with J gene TRBJ1-2, with a possible D match to TRBD1 (6 bases). Trimming cost V 3 bases and J 3 bases, with 17 bases left between them. The CDR3 is 16 amino acids. Germline-derived CDR1 and CDR2 are SGHAT and FQNNGV. The CDR3 sequence: CASSFLAQGSHYGYTF. DNA of the CDR3: TGTGCCAGCAGCTTTCTGGCACAGGGATCCCACTATGGCTACACCTTC.

This clone was observed a handful of times. The CDR3 DNA is TGTGCCAGCAGCTCCATCCGGGGTTCGTGGGGCTACACCTTC. Its translation: CASSSIRGSWGYTF. This sequence joins TRBV11-2 and TRBJ1-2; no firm D call. Germline CDR1 is SGHAT and CDR2 is FQNNGV. The CDR3 sequence is 14 residues long. The germline V and J ends were trimmed by 4 bases and 8 bases, with 17 bases remaining between them.

This chain links TRBV30 with TRBJ1-1; the D is unclear. Germline CDR1 is GTSNPN and CDR2 is SVGIG (reference sequence). Trimming removed 2 bases at V and 4 bases at J, with 17 bases between. The CDR3 spans 15 residues. The CDR3 DNA reads as TGTGCCTGGAGTCCCCTGGACCACGGACTCACTGAAGCTTTCTTT. Its translation: CAWSPLDHGLTEAFF.

This clone has only one observation. This rearrangement joins TRBV6-5 to TRBJ2-1, with D uncertain. V dropped 4 bases and J dropped 14 bases, with 21 bases sitting between them. This CDR3 is 14 amino acids long. Germline V gene data show CDR1 as MNHEY and CDR2 as SVGAGI. CDR3 DNA sequence: TGTGCCAGCAGTTCGGCGGTACCAACCGGGTGGGAGTTCTTC. It encodes CASSSAVPTGWEFF.